These T cell receptor beta chains were read from a single sample in a study of T cell repertoires in cytomegalovirus infection. TCRdb called the reads again in MiXCR, with one record for every CDR3 protein. There are about 680,000 distinct CDR3 sequences in the sample; 24% occur only once, and roughly 8% lies in the top ten. The source material was CD8+ T cells from PBMCs. All receptors come from a human donor in good health (CMV status not recorded). Some clones in this sample may be carry-over from other donors' samples. Each CDR3 is given with its conserved first and last residue. Each record gives: CDR3 DNA, CDR3 protein, clone size, D gene, J gene, V gene. The D gene is left open where the match is weak. Clone size is shown for a subset of rows, as once, few, many or a class of expanded clone.

cdr3_nt: TGTGCCAGCAGTCCCATCTACGAGCAGTACTTC
cdr3_aa: CASSPIYEQYF
clone_size: few
d_call: NA
j_call: TRBJ2-7
v_call: TRBV2

cdr3_nt: TGTGCCAGCAGCTTGGGGGGCGTTTACTATGGCTACACCTTC
cdr3_aa: CASSLGGVYYGYTF
clone_size: many
d_call: NA
j_call: TRBJ1-2
v_call: TRBV5-5

cdr3_nt: TGTGCCAGCAGACCCCCGGGGATCAAAGAGACCCAGTACTTC
cdr3_aa: CASRPPGIKETQYF
clone_size: NA
d_call: NA
j_call: TRBJ2-5
v_call: TRBV7-6

cdr3_nt: TGTGCCAGCAGCGGCTTAGCGGAACATACCCGGGAGACCCAGTACTTC
cdr3_aa: CASSGLAEHTRETQYF
clone_size: few
d_call: NA
j_call: TRBJ2-5
v_call: TRBV7-9

cdr3_nt: TGCAGCGGGGGACAGGGATTCACAGATACGCAGTATTTT
cdr3_aa: CSGGQGFTDTQYF
clone_size: NA
d_call: TRBD1
j_call: TRBJ2-3
v_call: TRBV29-1

cdr3_nt: TGTGCCAGCAGCGAGGACAGTCCAGGGAGGGAAGCTTTCTTT
cdr3_aa: CASSEDSPGREAFF
clone_size: few
d_call: NA
j_call: TRBJ1-1
v_call: TRBV13

cdr3_nt: TGTGCCAGCAGATCCGGGACACGGCAGTTCTTC
cdr3_aa: CASRSGTRQFF
clone_size: NA
d_call: NA
j_call: TRBJ2-1
v_call: TRBV5-6

cdr3_nt: TGTGCCAGCAGTTCCGGGATTTCCTACGAGCAGTACTTC
cdr3_aa: CASSSGISYEQYF
clone_size: few
d_call: NA
j_call: TRBJ2-7
v_call: TRBV28

cdr3_nt: TGTGCCAGCAGCCATCAGACATTCCGGGCCATCCCCTACAATGAGCAGTTCTTC
cdr3_aa: CASSHQTFRAIPYNEQFF
clone_size: few
d_call: NA
j_call: TRBJ2-1
v_call: TRBV4-2

cdr3_nt: TGTGCCAGCAGCTTGGGTTCAGTCGGGGCGTCTAACTATGGCTACACCTTC
cdr3_aa: CASSLGSVGASNYGYTF
clone_size: many
d_call: NA
j_call: TRBJ1-2
v_call: TRBV7-8

cdr3_nt: TGTGCCAGCAGCTTAGCGCAGGGGTTGGATGAAAAACTGTTTTTT
cdr3_aa: CASSLAQGLDEKLFF
clone_size: many
d_call: NA
j_call: TRBJ1-4
v_call: TRBV7-9

cdr3_nt: TGTGCCAGCAGCCGGTTTGGGGCTGATGGCTACACCTTC
cdr3_aa: CASSRFGADGYTF
clone_size: NA
d_call: NA
j_call: TRBJ1-2
v_call: TRBV14

cdr3_nt: TGTGCCAGCAGTTTAAGGGAGGGCGCAGATACGCAGTATTTT
cdr3_aa: CASSLREGADTQYF
clone_size: few
d_call: TRBD2
j_call: TRBJ2-3
v_call: TRBV28

cdr3_nt: TGTGCCAGCAGCCCGGACAGAAAAGTGAACACTGAAGCTTTCTTT
cdr3_aa: CASSPDRKVNTEAFF
clone_size: NA
d_call: NA
j_call: TRBJ1-1
v_call: TRBV4-2

cdr3_nt: TGTGCCAGCAGCCCTACGAGACGGGGGACTGAAGCTTTCTTT
cdr3_aa: CASSPTRRGTEAFF
clone_size: NA
d_call: NA
j_call: TRBJ1-1
v_call: TRBV7-3

cdr3_nt: TGTGCCAGCAGTCCGTCCGGGCCCAGGGATACGCAGTATTTT
cdr3_aa: CASSPSGPRDTQYF
clone_size: NA
d_call: NA
j_call: TRBJ2-3
v_call: TRBV12-3/TRBV12-4

cdr3_nt: TGTGCCAGCAATCCGGGTAGTTCCTACAATGAGCAGTTCTTC
cdr3_aa: CASNPGSSYNEQFF
clone_size: few
d_call: NA
j_call: TRBJ2-1
v_call: TRBV27

cdr3_nt: TGTGCCAGCAGCTCCCAGGATTACACCGGGGAGCTGTTTTTT
cdr3_aa: CASSSQDYTGELFF
clone_size: NA
d_call: NA
j_call: TRBJ2-2
v_call: TRBV7-6

cdr3_nt: TGCGCCAGCAGTTTCGCAGGGCTGGGCACAGATACGCAGTATTTT
cdr3_aa: CASSFAGLGTDTQYF
clone_size: NA
d_call: NA
j_call: TRBJ2-3
v_call: TRBV23-1

cdr3_nt: TGTGCCAGCAGCCAAGCCCGAACCGGGGACCACGAGCAGTACTTC
cdr3_aa: CASSQARTGDHEQYF
clone_size: few
d_call: NA
j_call: TRBJ2-7
v_call: TRBV3-1

cdr3_nt: TGCAGTGCTAACGGACTTTCTGGAAACACCATATATTTT
cdr3_aa: CSANGLSGNTIYF
clone_size: few
d_call: NA
j_call: TRBJ1-3
v_call: TRBV20-1

cdr3_nt: TGTGCCATCAGTGATGGGGAGTACAATGAGCAGTTCTTC
cdr3_aa: CAISDGEYNEQFF
clone_size: NA
d_call: NA
j_call: TRBJ2-1
v_call: TRBV10-3

cdr3_nt: TGTGCCAGCAGCTTAAATGGCTACGAGCAGTACTTC
cdr3_aa: CASSLNGYEQYF
clone_size: many
d_call: NA
j_call: TRBJ2-7
v_call: TRBV7-2

cdr3_nt: TGTGCCAGCAGCTTTGTTCGGTATTCCTACAATGAGCAGTTCTTC
cdr3_aa: CASSFVRYSYNEQFF
clone_size: many
d_call: NA
j_call: TRBJ2-1
v_call: TRBV7-8

cdr3_nt: TGTGCCAGCAGTGCCACCGCGGATGAGGGGAGCCCCTACGAGCAGTACTTC
cdr3_aa: CASSATADEGSPYEQYF
clone_size: few
d_call: NA
j_call: TRBJ2-7
v_call: TRBV7-9

cdr3_nt: TGTGCCAGCAGTTTAGGGGGTTACAATCAGCCCCAGCATTTT
cdr3_aa: CASSLGGYNQPQHF
clone_size: many
d_call: NA
j_call: TRBJ1-5
v_call: TRBV7-6

cdr3_nt: TGTGCCAGCAGCTCGCAGAACCACTATGGCTACACCTTC
cdr3_aa: CASSSQNHYGYTF
clone_size: NA
d_call: NA
j_call: TRBJ1-2
v_call: TRBV5-6

cdr3_nt: TGTGCCAGCAGTCCCGGACTAGCGGTCCCCCCGGCAGATACGCAGTATTTT
cdr3_aa: CASSPGLAVPPADTQYF
clone_size: NA
d_call: TRBD2
j_call: TRBJ2-3
v_call: TRBV12-3/TRBV12-4

cdr3_nt: TGTGCCAGCAGTATCTTGCATGGTAGCAGGCCACCGCAAGAGACCCAGTACTTC
cdr3_aa: CASSILHGSRPPQETQYF
clone_size: many
d_call: NA
j_call: TRBJ2-5
v_call: TRBV7-6

cdr3_nt: TGCAGTGCTACTCGGCGCGCCAGTTGGGATCAGCCCCAGCATTTT
cdr3_aa: CSATRRASWDQPQHF
clone_size: NA
d_call: NA
j_call: TRBJ1-5
v_call: TRBV20-1

cdr3_nt: TGTGCCGGATTACCGAGCGCCTATAATTCACCCCTCCACTTT
cdr3_aa: CAGLPSAYNSPLHF
clone_size: few
d_call: NA
j_call: TRBJ1-6
v_call: TRBV2

cdr3_nt: TGTGCCAGCAGGCCCCTTCAGGGGACTGAAGCTTTCTTT
cdr3_aa: CASRPLQGTEAFF
clone_size: NA
d_call: NA
j_call: TRBJ1-1
v_call: TRBV6-2/TRBV6-3

cdr3_nt: TGTGCCAGCAGCTCGACGGATGAGCAGTACTTC
cdr3_aa: CASSSTDEQYF
clone_size: many
d_call: NA
j_call: TRBJ2-7
v_call: TRBV7-9

cdr3_nt: TGTGCCAGCAGCTCCTGGGGGAGGGATGAGCAGTTCTTC
cdr3_aa: CASSSWGRDEQFF
clone_size: NA
d_call: TRBD2
j_call: TRBJ2-1
v_call: TRBV11-3